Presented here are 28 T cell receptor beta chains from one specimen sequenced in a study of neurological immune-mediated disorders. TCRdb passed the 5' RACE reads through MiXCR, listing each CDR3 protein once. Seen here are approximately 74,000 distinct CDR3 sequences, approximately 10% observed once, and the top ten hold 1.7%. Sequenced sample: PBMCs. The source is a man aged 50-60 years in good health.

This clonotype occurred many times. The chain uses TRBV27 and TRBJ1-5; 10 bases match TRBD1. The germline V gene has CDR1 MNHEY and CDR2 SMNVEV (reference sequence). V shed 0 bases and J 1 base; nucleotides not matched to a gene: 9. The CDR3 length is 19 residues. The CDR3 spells CASSLSGGQGVRSNQPQHF. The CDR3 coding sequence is TGTGCCAGCAGTTTATCCGGAGGACAGGGGGTGAGGAGCAATCAGCCCCAGCATTTT.

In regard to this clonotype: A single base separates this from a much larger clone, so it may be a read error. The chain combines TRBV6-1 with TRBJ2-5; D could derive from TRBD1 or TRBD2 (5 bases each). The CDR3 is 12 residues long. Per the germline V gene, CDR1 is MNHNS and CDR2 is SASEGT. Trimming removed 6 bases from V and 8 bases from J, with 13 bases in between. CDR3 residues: CASRDGGDTQYF. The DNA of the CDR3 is TGTGCCAGCAGAGATGGGGGAGATACCCAGTACTTC.

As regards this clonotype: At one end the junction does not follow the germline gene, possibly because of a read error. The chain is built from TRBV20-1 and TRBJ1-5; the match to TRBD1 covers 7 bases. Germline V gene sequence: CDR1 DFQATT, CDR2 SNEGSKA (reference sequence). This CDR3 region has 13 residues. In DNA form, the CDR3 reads TGCAGTGCTCTCAGGGGGTCCAATCAGCCACAGCGTTTT. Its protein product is CSALRGSNQPQRF.

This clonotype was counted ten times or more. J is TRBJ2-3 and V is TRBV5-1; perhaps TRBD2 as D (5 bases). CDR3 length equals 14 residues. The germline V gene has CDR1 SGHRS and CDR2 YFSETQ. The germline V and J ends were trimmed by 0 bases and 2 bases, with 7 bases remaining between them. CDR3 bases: TGCGCCAGCAGCTTGGCGGGGTTCACAGATACGCAGTATTTT. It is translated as CASSLAGFTDTQYF.

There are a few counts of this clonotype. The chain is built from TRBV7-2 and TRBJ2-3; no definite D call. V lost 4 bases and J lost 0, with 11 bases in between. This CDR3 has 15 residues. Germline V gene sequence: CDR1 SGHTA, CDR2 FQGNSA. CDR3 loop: CASSSRFGSTDTQYF. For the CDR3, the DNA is TGTGCCAGCAGCTCCCGGTTCGGAAGCACAGATACGCAGTATTTT.

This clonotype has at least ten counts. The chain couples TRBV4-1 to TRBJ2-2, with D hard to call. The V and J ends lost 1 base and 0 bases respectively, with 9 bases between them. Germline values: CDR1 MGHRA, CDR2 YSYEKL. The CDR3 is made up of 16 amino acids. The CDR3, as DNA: TGCGCCAGCAGCCAAGGGGTAGGGACGAACACCGGGGAGCTGTTTTTT. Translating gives CASSQGVGTNTGELFF.

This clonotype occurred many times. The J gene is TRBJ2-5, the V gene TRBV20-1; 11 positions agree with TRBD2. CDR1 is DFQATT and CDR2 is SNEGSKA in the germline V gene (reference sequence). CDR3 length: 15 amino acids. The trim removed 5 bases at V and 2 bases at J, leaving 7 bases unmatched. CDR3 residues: CSARRTSGLQETQYF. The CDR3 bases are TGCAGTGCTCGACGGACTAGCGGGCTACAAGAGACCCAGTACTTC.

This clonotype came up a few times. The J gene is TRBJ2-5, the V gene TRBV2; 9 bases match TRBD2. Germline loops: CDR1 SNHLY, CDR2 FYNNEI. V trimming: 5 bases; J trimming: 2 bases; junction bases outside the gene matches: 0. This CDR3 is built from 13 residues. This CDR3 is CASSSGGQETQYF. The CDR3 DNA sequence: TGTGCCAGCAGTAGCGGGGGGCAAGAGACCCAGTACTTC.

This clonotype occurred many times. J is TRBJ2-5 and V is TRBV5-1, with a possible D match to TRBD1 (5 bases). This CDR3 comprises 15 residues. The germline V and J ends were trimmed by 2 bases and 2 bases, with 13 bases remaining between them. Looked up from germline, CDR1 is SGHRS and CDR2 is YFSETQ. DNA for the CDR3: TGCGCCAGCAGCTTTGGACACCACCAACAAGAGACCCAGTACTTC. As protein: CASSFGHHQQETQYF. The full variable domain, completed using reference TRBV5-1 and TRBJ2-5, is KAGVTQTPRYLIKTRGQQVTLSCSPISGHRSVSWYQQTPGQGLQFLFEYFSETQRNKGNFPGRFSGRQFSNSRSEMNVSTLELGDSALYLCASSFGHHQQETQYFGPGTRLLVL.

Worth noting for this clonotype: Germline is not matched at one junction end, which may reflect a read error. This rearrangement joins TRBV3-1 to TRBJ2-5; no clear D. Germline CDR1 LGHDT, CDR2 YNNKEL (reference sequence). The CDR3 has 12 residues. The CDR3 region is CASSQYKETPYF. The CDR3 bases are TGTGCCAGCAGCCAATATAAGGAGACCCCGTACTTC.

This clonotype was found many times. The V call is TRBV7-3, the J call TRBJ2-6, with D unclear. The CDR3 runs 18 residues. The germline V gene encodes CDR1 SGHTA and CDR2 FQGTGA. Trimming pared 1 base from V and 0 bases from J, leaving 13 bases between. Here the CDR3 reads CASSLKSFSSSGANVLTF. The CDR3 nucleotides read TGTGCCAGCAGCTTAAAATCCTTCAGTAGCTCTGGGGCCAACGTCCTGACTTTC. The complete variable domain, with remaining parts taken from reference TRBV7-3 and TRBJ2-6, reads GAGVSQTPSNKVTEKGKYVELRCDPISGHTALYWYRQSLGQGPEFLIYFQGTGAADDSGLPNDRFFAVRPEGSVSTLKIQRTERGDSAVYLCASSLKSFSSSGANVLTFGAGSRLTVL.

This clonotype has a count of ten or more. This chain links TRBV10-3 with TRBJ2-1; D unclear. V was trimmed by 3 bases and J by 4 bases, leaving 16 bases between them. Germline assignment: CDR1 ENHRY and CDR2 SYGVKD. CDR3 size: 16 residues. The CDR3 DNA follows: TGTGCCATCAGTGACCCCACAGAGTCGTTATACAATGAGCAGTTCTTC. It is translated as CAISDPTESLYNEQFF.

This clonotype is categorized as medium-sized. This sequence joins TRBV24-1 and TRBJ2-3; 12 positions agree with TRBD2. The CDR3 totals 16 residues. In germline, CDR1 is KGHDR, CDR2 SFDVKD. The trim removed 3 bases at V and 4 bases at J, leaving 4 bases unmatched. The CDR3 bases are TGTGCCACCAGTGATCCGACTAGCGGGAGCTCAGATACGCAGTATTTT. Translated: CATSDPTSGSSDTQYF.

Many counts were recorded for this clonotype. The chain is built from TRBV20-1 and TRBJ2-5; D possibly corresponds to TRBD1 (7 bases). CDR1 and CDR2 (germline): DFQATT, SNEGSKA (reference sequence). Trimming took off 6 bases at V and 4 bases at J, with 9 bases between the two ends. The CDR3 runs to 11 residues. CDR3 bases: TGCAGTGCCCAGGGGGGAGAGACCCAGTACTTC. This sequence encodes CSAQGGETQYF.

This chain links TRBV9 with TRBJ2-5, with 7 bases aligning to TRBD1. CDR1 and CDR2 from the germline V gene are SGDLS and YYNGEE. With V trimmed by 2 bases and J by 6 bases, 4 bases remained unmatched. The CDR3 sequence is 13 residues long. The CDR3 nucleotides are TGTGCCAGCAGCGTTACAGGGGCCCAGACCCAGTACTTC. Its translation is CASSVTGAQTQYF.

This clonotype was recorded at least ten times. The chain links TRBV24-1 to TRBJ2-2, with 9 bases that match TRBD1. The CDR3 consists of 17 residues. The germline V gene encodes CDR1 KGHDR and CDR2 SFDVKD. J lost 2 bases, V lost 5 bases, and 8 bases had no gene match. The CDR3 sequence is CATSGPGQGINTGELFF. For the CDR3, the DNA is TGTGCCACCAGTGGTCCGGGACAGGGTATTAACACCGGGGAGCTGTTTTTT.

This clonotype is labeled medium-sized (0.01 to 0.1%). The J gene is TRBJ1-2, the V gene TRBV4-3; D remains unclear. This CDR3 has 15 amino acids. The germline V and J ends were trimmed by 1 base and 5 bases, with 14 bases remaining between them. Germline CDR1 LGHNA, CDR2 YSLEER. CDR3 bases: TGCGCCAGCAGCCAAGTCAACGCAGGTGGATATGGCTACACCTTC. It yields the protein CASSQVNAGGYGYTF.

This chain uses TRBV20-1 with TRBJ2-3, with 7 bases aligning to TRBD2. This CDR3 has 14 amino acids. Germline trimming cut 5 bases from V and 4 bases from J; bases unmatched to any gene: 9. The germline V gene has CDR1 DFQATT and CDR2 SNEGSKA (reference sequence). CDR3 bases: TGCAGTGCTCCGACGACTAGCTCAGCAGATACGCAGTATTTT. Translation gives CSAPTTSSADTQYF.

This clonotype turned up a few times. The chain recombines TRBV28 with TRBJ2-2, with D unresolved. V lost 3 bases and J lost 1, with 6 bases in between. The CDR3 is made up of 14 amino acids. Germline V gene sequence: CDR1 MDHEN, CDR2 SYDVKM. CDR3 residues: CASSFGQNTGELFF. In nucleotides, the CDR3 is TGTGCCAGCAGTTTTGGGCAGAACACCGGGGAGCTGTTTTTT.

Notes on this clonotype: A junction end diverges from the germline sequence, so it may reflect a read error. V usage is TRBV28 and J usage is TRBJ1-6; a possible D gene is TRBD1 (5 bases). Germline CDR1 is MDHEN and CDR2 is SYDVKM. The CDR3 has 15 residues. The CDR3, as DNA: TGTACCAGCCTCTCGGGGCAGGGCGATAATTCACCCCTCCACTTT. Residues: CTSLSGQGDNSPLHF.

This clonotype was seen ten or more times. The CDR3 DNA follows: TGTGCCAGCAGCCAAAGACAGGGAAGGTCGTTTGTGGCAGATACGCAGTATTTT. Its protein is CASSQRQGRSFVADTQYF. This sequence joins TRBV7-6 and TRBJ2-3; 7 positions agree with TRBD1. Germline V gene lookup returns CDR1 SGHVS and CDR2 FNYEAQ. The CDR3 is 18 residues long. V was pared by 5 bases and J by 4 bases, with 18 bases of the junction left unmatched.

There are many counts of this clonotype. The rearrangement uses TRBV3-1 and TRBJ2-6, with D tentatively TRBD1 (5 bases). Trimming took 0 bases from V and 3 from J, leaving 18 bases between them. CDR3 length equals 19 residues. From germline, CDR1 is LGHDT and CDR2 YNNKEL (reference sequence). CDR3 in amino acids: CASSQDRDRSLGGANVLTF. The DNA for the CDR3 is TGTGCCAGCAGCCAAGATCGCGACAGAAGCTTGGGTGGGGCCAACGTCCTGACTTTC.

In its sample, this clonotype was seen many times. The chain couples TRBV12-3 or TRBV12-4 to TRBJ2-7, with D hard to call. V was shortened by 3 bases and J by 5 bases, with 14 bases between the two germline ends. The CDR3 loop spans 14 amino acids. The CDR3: CASSLNGASNEQYF. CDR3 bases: TGTGCCAGCAGTTTGAACGGAGCCAGCAACGAGCAGTACTTC.

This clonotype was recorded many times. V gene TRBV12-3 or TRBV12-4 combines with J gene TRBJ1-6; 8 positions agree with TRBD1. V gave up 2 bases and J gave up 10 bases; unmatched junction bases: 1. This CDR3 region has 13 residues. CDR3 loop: CASSLQGASPLHF. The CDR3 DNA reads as TGTGCCAGCAGTTTACAGGGGGCATCACCCCTCCACTTT.

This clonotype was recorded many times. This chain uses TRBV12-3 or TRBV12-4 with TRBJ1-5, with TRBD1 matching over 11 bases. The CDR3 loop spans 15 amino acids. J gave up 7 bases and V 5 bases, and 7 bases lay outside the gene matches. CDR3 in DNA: TGTGCCAGCAGTACCGGACAGGGGGCAGGACAGCCCCAGCATTTT. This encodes CASSTGQGAGQPQHF.

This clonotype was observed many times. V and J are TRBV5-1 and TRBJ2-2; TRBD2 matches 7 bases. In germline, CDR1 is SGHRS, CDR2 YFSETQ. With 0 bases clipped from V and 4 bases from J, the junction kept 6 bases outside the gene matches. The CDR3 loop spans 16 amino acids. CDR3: CASSLAGTIGTGELFF. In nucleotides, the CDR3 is TGCGCCAGCAGCTTGGCGGGGACTATCGGCACCGGGGAGCTGTTTTTT.

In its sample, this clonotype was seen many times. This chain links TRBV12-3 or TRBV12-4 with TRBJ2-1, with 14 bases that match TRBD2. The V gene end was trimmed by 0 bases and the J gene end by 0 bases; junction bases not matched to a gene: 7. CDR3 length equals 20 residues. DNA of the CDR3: TGTGCCAGCAGTTTAGCCGGGACTAGCGGGGGCCTGAGCTCCTACAATGAGCAGTTCTTC. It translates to CASSLAGTSGGLSSYNEQFF.

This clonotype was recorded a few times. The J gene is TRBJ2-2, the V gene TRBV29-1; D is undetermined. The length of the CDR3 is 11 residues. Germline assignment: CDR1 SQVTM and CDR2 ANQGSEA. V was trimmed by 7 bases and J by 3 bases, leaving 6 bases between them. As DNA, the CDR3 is TGCAGCGCTAGTGACACCGGGGAGCTGTTTTTT. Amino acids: CSASDTGELFF.